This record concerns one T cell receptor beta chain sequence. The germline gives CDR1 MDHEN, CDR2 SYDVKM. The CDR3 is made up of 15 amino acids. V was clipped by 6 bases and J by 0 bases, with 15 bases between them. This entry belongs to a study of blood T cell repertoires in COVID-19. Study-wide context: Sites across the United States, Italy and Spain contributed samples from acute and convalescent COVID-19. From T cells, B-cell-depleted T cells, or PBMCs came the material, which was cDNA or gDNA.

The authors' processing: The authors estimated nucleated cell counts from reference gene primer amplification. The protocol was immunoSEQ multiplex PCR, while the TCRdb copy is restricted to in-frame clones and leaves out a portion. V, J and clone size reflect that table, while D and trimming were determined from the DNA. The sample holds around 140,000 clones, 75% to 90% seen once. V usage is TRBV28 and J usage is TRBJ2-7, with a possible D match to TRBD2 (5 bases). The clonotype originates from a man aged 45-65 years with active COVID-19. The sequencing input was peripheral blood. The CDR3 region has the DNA TGTGCCAGCAGATCGGGATTCTCGAGCTCCTACGAGCAGTACTTC. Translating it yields CASRSGFSSSYEQYF. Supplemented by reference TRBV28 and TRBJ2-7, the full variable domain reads DVKVTQSSRYLVKRTGEKVFLECVQDMDHENMFWYRQDPGLGLRLIYFSYDVKMKEKGDIPEGYSVSREKKERFSLILESASTNQTSMYLCASRSGFSSSYEQYFGPGTRLTVT.